The entry that follows covers one TCR beta chain sequence. The antigen remains unidentified. The sample originates from a study of PD-L1 blockade in urothelial cancer. The overall study: About 90% of the 29 patients were men who had bladder-origin urothelial cancer. Each participant's history included 0 to 3 prior chemotherapy regimens. At 3 weeks after treatment start (second dose) and again at 6 weeks, blood was analyzed. Findings and caveats of the study: Durable-benefit patients showed greater tumor-associated blood clone expansion at 3 weeks.

Assay used: immunoSEQ multiplex PCR; TCRdb lists only in-frame clones, some missing. The sample consists of approximately 50,000 clones, 87% of them appearing once. The CDR3 is 15 amino acids. Per germline, CDR1 SNHLY and CDR2 FYNNEI. Trimming removed 7 bases at V and 8 bases at J, with 20 bases between. Sequences were derived from PBMCs, sampled around atezolizumab (anti-PD-L1) treatment. The sequence was obtained from a man aged 60-69 years with urothelial cancer. The chain is built from TRBV2 and TRBJ2-2; a weak D match, TRBD1 (6 bases). In DNA form, the CDR3 reads TGTGCCAGCACCTCCGGGACAAGGGTCACGGGGGAGCTGTTTTTT. Its translation: CASTSGTRVTGELFF.